Included here is one T cell receptor (beta chain) sequence, with context. Per the germline V gene, CDR1 is SEHNR and CDR2 is FQNEAQ (reference sequence). The CDR3 has 14 residues. The ends were cut back, 5 bases at V and 3 bases at J, with 10 bases in the middle. Authors' methods: By means of reference gene primer amplification, nucleated cell counts were estimated. Clones were sequenced by immunoSEQ multiplex PCR, and TCRdb holds only the in-frame ones, with some missing. V and J calls and clone size are those listed in that table; D and trimming were worked out from the DNA. The sample yields some 110,000 clones, around 77% seen once. The data stem from a study of blood T cell repertoires in COVID-19. Across the study: Sites across the United States, Italy and Spain contributed samples from acute and convalescent COVID-19. T cells, B-cell-depleted T cells, or PBMCs supplied cDNA or gDNA.

This TCR was sampled from a man in his 60s with active or convalescent COVID-19. This chain uses TRBV7-9 with TRBJ2-2; no clear D gene. The sample was peripheral blood. The CDR3 DNA reads TGTGCCAGCAGCCGGAAGGCGGACACCGGGGAGCTGTTTTTT. Translating gives CASSRKADTGELFF.